This TCR beta chain was captured in a study of CD8+ T cells in alopecia areata (dated by TCRdb to 2016 to 2019). The study in broad terms: Treated patients were enrolled in an open-label pilot trial of oral tofacitinib, 5 to 10 mg twice daily, for moderate-to-severe alopecia areata. The RNA source kit depended on sample type: the PAXgene miRNA kit for fixed scalp, the miRNeasy kit for PBMCs, and the RNeasy kit for mouse skin. Biopsies were taken from tofacitinib-treated patients at baseline and again at 4 and 24 weeks into treatment, and several of those patients also had a later scalp biopsy. Tofacitinib was administered for 6 to 18 months, and 6 months of follow-up off drug were then conducted to assess delayed response and recurrence. High-throughput TCRbeta sequencing was used to examine T cell clonal expansion in alopecia areata in both the C3H/HeJ mouse model and human patients. Human TCRbeta sequencing covered scalp tissue and sorted CD4+ and CD8+ peripheral blood T cells from patchy and totalis/universalis alopecia areata patients and healthy controls. For the treated patients, the SALT score, which quantifies what percentage of scalp surface area is affected, served as the measure of disease severity. Clonality in the scalp was compared among normal scalp (n=4), patchy alopecia areata scalp (n=8), and alopecia totalis/universalis scalp (n=8). TCRbeta CDR3 regions were amplified by immunoSEQ multiplex PCR using 35 Vbeta forward and 13 Jbeta reverse primers. Study-wide conclusions, independent of this receptor: Lesional scalp, especially in alopecia totalis/universalis, showed higher clonality and more expanded CD8+ clones than normal scalp, suggesting antigenic drive. During tofacitinib treatment, many expanded lesional clones remained in scalp and blood, and this persistence may partly explain relapse after treatment is stopped. With tofacitinib, both scalp clonality and the number of expanded CD8+ clones among the top 100 scalp clones went down significantly. Resident alphabeta T cells in normal human skin are also sequenced, complicating scalp TCR repertoire analysis, unlike mouse skin dominated by gammadelta T cells. Shared TCR sequences between patients were less evident than in mice, which may be partly attributable to HLA diversity in the patient population. Because the treated cohort was small and had just a single nonresponder, larger studies are needed to establish links between baseline CD8+ expansion and response.

Deletion took 2 bases off V and 7 bases off J, with a span of 14 bases between the germline ends. CDR1 and CDR2 (MNHEY, SVGAGI) derive from the germline V gene. There are 14 amino acids in the CDR3, from cysteine to phenylalanine inclusive. Only CDR3 DNA is held: 42 bases, read in frame from base 1. To prepare the library, the immunoSEQ multiplex PCR assay was applied. To provide template for TCR sequencing, every sample had RNA extracted and reverse transcribed into cDNA. SuperScript III was used to make first-strand cDNA, primed with a 2:1 mix of oligo-dT and random hexamers. A synthetic immune receptor repertoire was used to gauge amplification bias, and whatever bias remained was removed computationally. The paper's processing steps were these. Raw reads were preprocessed for error removal, and CDR3 was defined according to IMGT conventions as running from the conserved cysteine to phenylalanine. Clonality was computed as 1 minus the Shannon entropy, with the entropy normalized by log2 of the number of productive unique TCRs. Whether scalp clones were CD4 or CD8 was inferred by matching scalp TCRbeta sequences against CD4 and CD8 repertoires sorted from blood. Here the immuneACCESS table is served through TCRdb, limited to in-frame sequences with V and J called. Missing clones are a known gap in these copies; in checked studies unresolved V genes cover under half, and the rest lacks a known reason. V and J calls and clone size are copied from that table; D and trimming were computed from the DNA. Present in this sample are 150,000 to 200,000 clones, approximately 52% of which were seen just once. Roughly 16% of the sample is taken by the ten largest.

As to this clone: The clone's antigen remains unknown. Base qualities are missing; no much larger clone stands one base away.

The treatment or condition label of this sample denotes: oral pan-JAK inhibitor, 5-10 mg twice daily. From alopecia areata patients, peripheral blood was collected along with lesional scalp punch biopsies. After PBMCs were isolated by density centrifugation and stained for CD3, CD4 and CD8, a FACSAria was used to sort CD4+ and CD8+ T cells. The TCR sequence derives from a human donor with alopecia areata. Rearrangement joined TRBV6-5 to TRBJ1-1; tentative D gene TRBD1, with 6 bases matching. This sample comprised CD4+ T cells sorted from blood, obtained at approximately week 60, from a patient treated with tofacitinib. The bases are TGTGCCAGCAGTTACGGAGGACAGATAGGTGAAGCTTTCTTT. Its amino acids are CASSYGGQIGEAFF.